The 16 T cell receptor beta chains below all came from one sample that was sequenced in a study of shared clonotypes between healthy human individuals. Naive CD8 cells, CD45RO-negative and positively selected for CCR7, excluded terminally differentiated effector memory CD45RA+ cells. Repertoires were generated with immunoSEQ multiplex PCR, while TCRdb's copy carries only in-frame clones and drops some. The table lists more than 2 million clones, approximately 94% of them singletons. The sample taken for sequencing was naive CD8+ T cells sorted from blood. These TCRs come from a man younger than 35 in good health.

The CDR3 bases are TGTGCCAGCCCCCGTGGGCAGAGGCAGCCCCAGCATTTT. This encodes CASPRGQRQPQHF. The genes are TRBV6-4 and TRBJ1-5; D gene ambiguous. Germline V gene sequence: CDR1 MRHNA, CDR2 SNTAGT. V dropped 8 bases and J dropped 7 bases, with 15 bases sitting between them. This CDR3 comprises 13 residues.

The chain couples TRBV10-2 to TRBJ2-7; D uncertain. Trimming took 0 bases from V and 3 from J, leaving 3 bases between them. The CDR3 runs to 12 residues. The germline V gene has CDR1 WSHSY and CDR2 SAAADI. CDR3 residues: CASSESYYEQYF. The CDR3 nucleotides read TGCGCCAGCAGTGAGTCCTACTACGAGCAGTACTTC.

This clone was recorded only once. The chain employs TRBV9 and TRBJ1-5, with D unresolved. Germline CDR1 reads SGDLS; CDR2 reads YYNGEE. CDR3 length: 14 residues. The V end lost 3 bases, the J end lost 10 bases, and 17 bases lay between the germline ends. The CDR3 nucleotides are TGTGCCAGCAGCGAGCTATGGCATATCGACCCCCAGCATTTT. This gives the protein CASSELWHIDPQHF.

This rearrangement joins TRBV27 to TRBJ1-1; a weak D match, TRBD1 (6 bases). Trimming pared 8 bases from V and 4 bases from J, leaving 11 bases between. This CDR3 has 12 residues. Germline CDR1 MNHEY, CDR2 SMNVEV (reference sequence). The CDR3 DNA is TGTGCCAGCCACACAGGGACCACTGAAGCTTTCTTT. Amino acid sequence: CASHTGTTEAFF.

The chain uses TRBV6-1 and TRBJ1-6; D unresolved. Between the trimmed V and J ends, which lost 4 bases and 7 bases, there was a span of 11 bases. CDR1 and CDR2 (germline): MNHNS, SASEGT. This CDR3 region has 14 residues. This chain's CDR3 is CASSGTVLNSPLHF. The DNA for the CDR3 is TGTGCCAGCAGTGGGACCGTTCTCAATTCACCCCTCCACTTT.

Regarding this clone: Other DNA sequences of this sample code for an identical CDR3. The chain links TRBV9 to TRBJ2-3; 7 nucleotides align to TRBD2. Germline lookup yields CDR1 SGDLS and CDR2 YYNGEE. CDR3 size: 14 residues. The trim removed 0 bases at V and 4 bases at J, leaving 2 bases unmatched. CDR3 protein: CASSVEGGPDTQYF. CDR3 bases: TGTGCCAGCAGCGTAGAGGGAGGGCCAGATACGCAGTATTTT.

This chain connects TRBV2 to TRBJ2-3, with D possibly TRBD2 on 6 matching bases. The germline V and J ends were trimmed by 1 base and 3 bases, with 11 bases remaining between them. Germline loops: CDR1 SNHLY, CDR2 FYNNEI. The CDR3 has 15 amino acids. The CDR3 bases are TGTGCCAGCAGTGAAGGGACTATTCTGACAGATACGCAGTATTTT. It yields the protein CASSEGTILTDTQYF.

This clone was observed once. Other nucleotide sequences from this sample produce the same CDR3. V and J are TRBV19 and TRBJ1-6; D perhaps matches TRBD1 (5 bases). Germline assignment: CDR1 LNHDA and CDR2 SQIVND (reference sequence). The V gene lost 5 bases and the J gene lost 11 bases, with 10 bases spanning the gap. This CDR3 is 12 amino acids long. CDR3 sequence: CASSQGQAPLHF. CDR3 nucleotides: TGTGCCAGTAGTCAGGGTCAGGCACCCCTCCACTTT.

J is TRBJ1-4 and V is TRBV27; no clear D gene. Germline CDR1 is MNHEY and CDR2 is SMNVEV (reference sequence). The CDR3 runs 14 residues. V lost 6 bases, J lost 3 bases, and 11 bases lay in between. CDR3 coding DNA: TGTGCCAGCAGCCTGAAGTCGTCTAATGAAAAACTGTTTTTT. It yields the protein CASSLKSSNEKLFF.

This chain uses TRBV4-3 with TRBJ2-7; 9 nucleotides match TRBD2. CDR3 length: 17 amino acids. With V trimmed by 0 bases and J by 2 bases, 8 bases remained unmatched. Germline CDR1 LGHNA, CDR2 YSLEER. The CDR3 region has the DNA TGCGCCAGCAGCCAAGATGTCCTGGCGGGAGGGCCCTACGAGCAGTACTTC. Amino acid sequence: CASSQDVLAGGPYEQYF.

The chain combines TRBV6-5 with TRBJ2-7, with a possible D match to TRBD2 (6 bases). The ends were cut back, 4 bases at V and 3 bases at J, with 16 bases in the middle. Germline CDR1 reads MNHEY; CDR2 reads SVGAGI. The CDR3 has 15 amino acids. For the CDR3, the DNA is TGTGCCAGCAGTTCCGAACTGAGACTAGGCTACGAGCAGTACTTC. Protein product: CASSSELRLGYEQYF.

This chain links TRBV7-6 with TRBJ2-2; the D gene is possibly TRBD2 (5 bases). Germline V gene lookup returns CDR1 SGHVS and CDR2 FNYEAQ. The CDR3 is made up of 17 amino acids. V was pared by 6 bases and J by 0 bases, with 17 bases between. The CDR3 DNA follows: TGTGCCAGCAGACATACTGTCATGGAGGCGAACACCGGGGAGCTGTTTTTT. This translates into CASRHTVMEANTGELFF. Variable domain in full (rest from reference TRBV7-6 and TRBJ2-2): GAGVSQSPRYKVTKRGQDVALRCDPISGHVSLYWYRQALGQGPEFLTYFNYEAQQDKSGLPNDRFSAERPEGSISTLTIQRTEQRDSAMYRCASRHTVMEANTGELFFGEGSRLTVL.

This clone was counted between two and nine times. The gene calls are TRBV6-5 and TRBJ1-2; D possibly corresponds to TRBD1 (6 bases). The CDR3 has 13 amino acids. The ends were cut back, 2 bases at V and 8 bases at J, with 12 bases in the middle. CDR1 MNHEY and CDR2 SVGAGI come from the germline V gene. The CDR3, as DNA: TGTGCCAGCAGTTACGATAGGGGGGAGGGCTACACCTTC. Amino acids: CASSYDRGEGYTF.

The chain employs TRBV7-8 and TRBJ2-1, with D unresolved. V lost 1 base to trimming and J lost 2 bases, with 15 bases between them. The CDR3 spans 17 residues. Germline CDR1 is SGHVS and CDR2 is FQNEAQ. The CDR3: CASSLDVGGSAYNEQFF. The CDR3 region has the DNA TGTGCCAGCAGCTTAGATGTAGGTGGGTCCGCCTACAATGAGCAGTTCTTC.

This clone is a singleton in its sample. The CDR3 DNA follows: TGTGCCAGCAGCTTCGGGTCGGAAGAGACCCAGTACTTC. The encoded protein is CASSFGSEETQYF. This chain uses TRBV5-8 with TRBJ2-5; D remains ambiguous. This CDR3 has 13 residues. V was clipped by 2 bases and J by 3 bases, with 8 bases between them. The germline CDR1 and CDR2 sequences are SGHTS and YDEGEE. Full variable domain (outside the CDR3, taken from reference TRBV5-8 and TRBJ2-5): EAGVTQSPTHLIKTRGQQATLRCSPISGHTSVYWYQQALGLGLQFLLWYDEGEERNRGNFPPRFSGRQFPNYSSELNVNALELEDSALYLCASSFGSEETQYFGPGTRLLVL.

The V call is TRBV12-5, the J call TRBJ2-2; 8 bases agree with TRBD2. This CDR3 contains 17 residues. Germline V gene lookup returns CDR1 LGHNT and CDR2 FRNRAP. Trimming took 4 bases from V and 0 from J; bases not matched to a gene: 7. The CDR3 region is CASGSPLAGSNTGELFF. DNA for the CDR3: TGTGCTAGTGGTTCCCCGCTAGCGGGTTCGAACACCGGGGAGCTGTTTTTT. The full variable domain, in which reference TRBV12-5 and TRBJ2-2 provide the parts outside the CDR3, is DARVTQTPRHKVTEMGQEVTMRCQPILGHNTVFWYRQTMMQGLELLAYFRNRAPLDDSGMPKDRFSAEMPDATLATLKIQPSEPRDSAVYFCASGSPLAGSNTGELFFGEGSRLTVL.